These 12 T cell receptor beta chains share one sample of origin, sequenced in a study of vaccination effects on CD4 cells after COVID-19. Cells that had been cultured for approximately eleven days were the source of isolated CD4+ T cells. Their specific antigens are unknown. Data came from immunoSEQ multiplex PCR; TCRdb stores just in-frame clones and leaves some out. The table records around 26,000 clones, 65% to 80% of them present only once. This sample comprised CD4+ T cells from PBMCs cultured without peptide, obtained before COVID-19 vaccination. These receptors came from a human donor who received a COVID-19 vaccine.

This sequence joins TRBV19 and TRBJ2-5, with a tentative D call TRBD2 (6 bases). Trimming pared 8 bases from V and 5 bases from J, leaving 18 bases between. The length of the CDR3 is 14 residues. The germline gives CDR1 LNHDA, CDR2 SQIVND (reference sequence). The CDR3 DNA is TGTGCCAGTTCAACCAATGCGGGGAGGGAGACCCAGTACTTC. The encoded protein is CASSTNAGRETQYF.

The V gene is TRBV5-5, the J gene TRBJ1-1; D is unresolved. CDR1 is SGHKS and CDR2 is YYEKEE in the germline V gene (reference sequence). Trimming removed 1 base from V and 1 base from J, with 5 bases in between. There are 13 residues in the CDR3. CDR3 in amino acids: CASSLMGNTEAFF. CDR3 DNA: TGTGCCAGCAGCTTGATGGGGAACACTGAAGCTTTCTTT.

The chain couples TRBV7-2 to TRBJ1-3, with D unresolved. The CDR3 is 15 amino acids. Germline lookup yields CDR1 SGHTA and CDR2 FQGNSA. V was clipped by 5 bases and J by 0 bases, with 11 bases between them. The CDR3 DNA reads TGTGCCAGCAGCCCAATACAATACTCTGGAAACACCATATATTTT. Protein sequence: CASSPIQYSGNTIYF. Full variable domain (missing parts from reference TRBV7-2 and TRBJ1-3): GAGVSQSPSNKVTEKGKDVELRCDPISGHTALYWYRQSLGQGLEFLIYFQGNSAPDKSGLPSDRFSAERTGGSVSTLTIQRTQQEDSAVYLCASSPIQYSGNTIYFGEGSWLTVV.

The V call is TRBV15, the J call TRBJ2-1, with TRBD1 matching 9 bases. The CDR3 loop spans 17 amino acids. Germline trimming cut 4 bases from V and 4 bases from J; bases unmatched to any gene: 11. The germline V gene encodes CDR1 LNHNV and CDR2 YYDKDF (reference sequence). CDR3 loop: CATSTISSGQGYNEQFF. In nucleotides, the CDR3 is TGTGCCACCAGCACCATATCATCGGGACAGGGTTACAATGAGCAGTTCTTC.

The chain carries TRBV6-4 and TRBJ1-1; D is undetermined. The ends were cut back, 4 bases at V and 2 bases at J, with 8 bases in the middle. CDR1 is MRHNA, CDR2 SNTAGT, per germline. The CDR3 has 13 residues. CDR3 nucleotides: TGTGCCAGCAGTGCAAGACTTAACACTGAAGCTTTCTTT. This encodes CASSARLNTEAFF.

This clone was detected a few times. V gene TRBV7-2 combines with J gene TRBJ1-6; D remains unclear. The germline V gene has CDR1 SGHTA and CDR2 FQGNSA. The CDR3 sequence is 13 residues long. Trimming shortened V by 1 base and J by 10 bases, and 8 bases separated the two germline ends. The CDR3, as DNA: TGTGCCAGCAGCTTAGGGGTGCGGTCACCCCTCCACTTT. This gives the protein CASSLGVRSPLHF.

V and J are TRBV5-1 and TRBJ2-7; perhaps TRBD2 as D (6 bases). V was clipped by 1 base and J by 0 bases, with 11 bases between them. The germline V gene encodes CDR1 SGHRS and CDR2 YFSETQ. The CDR3 is made up of 15 amino acids. CDR3 nucleotides: TGCGCCAGCAGCTTGTTCCCGGGGGACTCCTACGAGCAGTACTTC. Translating it yields CASSLFPGDSYEQYF.

This chain uses TRBV7-9 with TRBJ2-1; 9 bases fit TRBD2. The V and J ends lost 7 bases and 8 bases, in that order; junction bases with no gene match: 9. Germline V gives CDR1 SEHNR, CDR2 FQNEAQ (reference sequence). The CDR3 is 14 amino acids. The CDR3 DNA sequence: TGTGCCAGCACCCCGCGGGGGGGCAATGATGAGCAGTTCTTC. Amino acids: CASTPRGGNDEQFF.

This clone has more than one count but fewer than ten. The chain joins TRBV5-1 to TRBJ1-2; the D is unclear. This CDR3 comprises 13 residues. The germline CDR1 and CDR2 sequences are SGHRS and YFSETQ. V was trimmed by 2 bases and J by 4 bases, leaving 9 bases between them. CDR3 sequence reads: CASSFNRAYGYTF. DNA of the CDR3: TGCGCCAGCAGCTTCAACAGAGCCTATGGCTACACCTTC.

The chain links TRBV2 to TRBJ2-2; 8 bases align to TRBD2. The CDR3 contains 15 residues. Looked up from germline, CDR1 is SNHLY and CDR2 is FYNNEI. The V and J ends lost 5 bases and 6 bases, in that order; junction bases with no gene match: 8. The CDR3 coding sequence is TGTGCCAGCAGTACCGGACTAGCCGGATCCGGGGAGCTGTTTTTT. Translation: CASSTGLAGSGELFF.

This clone was seen just once. The chain recombines TRBV6-6 with TRBJ1-5; 10 bases line up with TRBD1. The V gene end was trimmed by 5 bases and the J gene end by 5 bases; junction bases not matched to a gene: 15. CDR1 MNHNY and CDR2 SVGAGI come from the germline V gene (reference sequence). The CDR3 consists of 18 residues. The CDR3 coding sequence is TGTGCCAGCAGTCTCACGGGGGGACTGGGGACAGGGGATCAGCCCCAGCATTTT. This codes for CASSLTGGLGTGDQPQHF.

This clone came up once. The chain uses TRBV19 and TRBJ1-2, with 8 bases identical to TRBD1. CDR1 and CDR2 (germline): LNHDA, SQIVND (reference sequence). V shed 5 bases and J 7 bases; nucleotides not matched to a gene: 9. The CDR3 loop spans 14 amino acids. CDR3 sequence: CASSARTGLSGYTF. The DNA for the CDR3 is TGTGCCAGTAGTGCCAGGACAGGGTTGAGTGGCTACACCTTC.